One sample yielded the 14 T cell receptor beta chains listed below, sequenced in a study of blood T cell repertoires in COVID-19. Profiling relied on immunoSEQ multiplex PCR, and the TCRdb table lists in-frame clones only, not all of them. The sample has about 46,000 clones, around 90% seen once. Material for sequencing was peripheral blood. These TCRs come from a man aged 45-65 years with acute or convalescent COVID-19.

This chain links TRBV2 with TRBJ1-2; D perhaps matches TRBD1 (5 bases). Trimming cost V 3 bases and J 6 bases, with 14 bases left between them. The germline CDR1 and CDR2 sequences are SNHLY and FYNNEI. This CDR3 is 14 amino acids long. The CDR3 DNA follows: TGTGCCAGCAGTGAGACAAGGCAGGGCAATGGCTACACCTTC. Amino acids: CASSETRQGNGYTF.

V usage is TRBV5-1 and J usage is TRBJ1-2, with no clear D. The CDR3 is 13 amino acids. Per germline, CDR1 SGHRS and CDR2 YFSETQ. V lost 5 bases, J lost 2 bases, and 10 bases lay in between. The CDR3 protein is CASSSDGNYGYTF. In DNA, the CDR3 is TGCGCCAGCAGTTCCGACGGGAACTATGGCTACACCTTC.

The chain uses TRBV18 and TRBJ1-1; D remains ambiguous. V was trimmed by 1 base and J by 0 bases, leaving 3 bases between them. The germline V gene has CDR1 KGHSH and CDR2 LQKENI. This CDR3 contains 13 residues. The CDR3 DNA follows: TGTGCCAGCTCACCACTCATGAACACTGAAGCTTTCTTT. It codes for CASSPLMNTEAFF.

This clone was counted a few times. This chain connects TRBV9 to TRBJ2-2; 9 positions match TRBD1. V trimming: 3 bases; J trimming: 4 bases; junction bases outside the gene matches: 7. CDR3 length equals 16 residues. The germline V gene has CDR1 SGDLS and CDR2 YYNGEE. CDR3 protein: CASSARTGVSTGELFF. The CDR3, as DNA: TGTGCCAGCAGCGCCCGGACAGGGGTCAGCACCGGGGAGCTGTTTTTT.

The rearrangement uses TRBV6-4 and TRBJ2-2; D is ambiguous. The CDR3 is 16 residues long. In germline, CDR1 is MRHNA, CDR2 SNTAGT. V was cut by 10 bases and J by 5 bases, with 23 bases left in between. CDR3 region: CAITAIAPARTGELFF. The CDR3, as DNA: TGTGCCATCACTGCTATCGCCCCGGCGAGGACCGGGGAGCTGTTTTTT.

This chain links TRBV4-1 with TRBJ1-1, with TRBD1 identical over 8 bases. The V gene end was trimmed by 5 bases and the J gene end by 8 bases; junction bases not matched to a gene: 16. CDR3 length equals 16 residues. Germline V gene lookup returns CDR1 MGHRA and CDR2 YSYEKL. In DNA form, the CDR3 reads TGCGCCAGCAGCAGCCATGGACAGGGTGGAGGTCGGGAAGCTTTCTTT. It is translated as CASSSHGQGGGREAFF.

The chain uses TRBV27 and TRBJ1-5, with D possibly TRBD1 on 5 matching bases. V lost 6 bases and J lost 0, with 15 bases in between. This CDR3 region has 16 residues. Germline CDR1 reads MNHEY; CDR2 reads SMNVEV (reference sequence). Here the CDR3 DNA reads TGTGCCAGCAGCCTTCGACAGACGAATAGCAATCAGCCCCAGCATTTT. Encoded protein: CASSLRQTNSNQPQHF.

This chain connects TRBV24-1 to TRBJ1-6; 7 nucleotides line up with TRBD1. The germline gives CDR1 KGHDR, CDR2 SFDVKD. V shed 10 bases and J 9 bases; nucleotides not matched to a gene: 8. This CDR3 has 13 residues. CDR3 DNA sequence: TGTGCCACTTCGACAGGGATGGGTTCACCCCTCCACTTT. Encoded protein: CATSTGMGSPLHF.

This chain joins TRBV18 and TRBJ1-5; 8 bases fit TRBD1. The CDR3 extends over 16 amino acids. The ends lost 3 bases at V and 4 bases at J; junction bases unmatched: 8. Germline CDR1 reads KGHSH; CDR2 reads LQKENI. The DNA for the CDR3 is TGTGCCAGCTCACCGAATTTACAGGGGGGAAATCAGCCCCAGCATTTT. This encodes CASSPNLQGGNQPQHF.

The genes are TRBV7-9 and TRBJ1-1; maybe TRBD1 (5 bases). V was pared by 4 bases and J by 1 base, with 7 bases between. The germline gives CDR1 SEHNR, CDR2 FQNEAQ (reference sequence). This CDR3 is built from 13 residues. CDR3 bases: TGTGCCAGCAGCTCGACAGAGAACACTGAAGCTTTCTTT. Translation: CASSSTENTEAFF.

The chain couples TRBV19 to TRBJ2-7, with TRBD1 matching 9 bases. The J segment lost 6 bases and the V segment lost 8 bases, leaving 8 bases of the junction unmatched. This CDR3 contains 13 residues. The germline V gene has CDR1 LNHDA and CDR2 SQIVND (reference sequence). For the CDR3, the DNA is TGTGCCAGTGACCCGGGACAGGGACTCGAGCAGTACTTC. Protein: CASDPGQGLEQYF.

This clone has more than one count but fewer than ten. J is TRBJ1-2 and V is TRBV4-3; 7 nucleotides match TRBD1. V was pared by 4 bases and J by 3 bases, with 11 bases of the junction left unmatched. Germline V lookup: CDR1 LGHNA, CDR2 YSLEER. The CDR3 loop spans 16 amino acids. CDR3 nucleotide sequence: TGCGCCAGCAGCCTCGACTTGGATACAGGGGACTATGGCTACACCTTC. Protein: CASSLDLDTGDYGYTF.

V gene TRBV24-1 combines with J gene TRBJ2-6; maybe TRBD1 (5 bases). The CDR3 length is 15 residues. V lost 5 bases, J lost 2 bases, and 9 bases lay in between. CDR1 KGHDR and CDR2 SFDVKD come from the germline V gene. CDR3 sequence: CATSGRGAGANVLTF. CDR3 DNA: TGTGCCACCAGTGGTAGGGGTGCTGGGGCCAACGTCCTGACTTTC.

V usage is TRBV30 and J usage is TRBJ2-3; TRBD2 matches at 7 bases. Germline V gives CDR1 GTSNPN, CDR2 SVGIG (reference sequence). This CDR3 contains 15 residues. V lost 0 bases and J lost 2; bases outside the gene matches: 5. The CDR3 protein is CAWSVPSGTTDTQYF. CDR3 bases: TGTGCCTGGAGTGTACCTAGCGGAACCACAGATACGCAGTATTTT.